The 20 T cell receptor beta chains below all came from one sample that was sequenced in a study of shared clonotypes between healthy human individuals. Using immunoSEQ multiplex PCR, the repertoire was profiled, and TCRdb retains in-frame clones only, with some absent. Of about half a million clones in the sample, approximately 79% are singletons; the top ten hold 13%. Sequencing was performed on PBMCs. These receptors came from a woman aged 35 to 49 in good health. Some clones in this sample may be carry-over from other donors' samples.

The genes are TRBV5-1 and TRBJ2-1; D is tentatively TRBD1 or TRBD2 (5 bases each). Per germline, CDR1 SGHRS and CDR2 YFSETQ. The CDR3 spans 16 residues. V lost 3 bases and J lost 4, with 17 bases in between. CDR3 sequence (DNA): TGCGCCAGCAGCTATTCCGGGACCAGTGAGTACAATGAGCAGTTCTTC. Its protein product is CASSYSGTSEYNEQFF.

This chain connects TRBV18 to TRBJ2-7, with D possibly matching TRBD1 (6 bases). CDR3 length: 15 residues. The germline gives CDR1 KGHSH, CDR2 LQKENI. V lost 3 bases, J lost 0 bases, and 12 bases lay in between. CDR3 sequence: CASSPVGALSYEQYF. For the CDR3, the DNA is TGTGCCAGCTCACCGGTGGGGGCTCTCTCCTACGAGCAGTACTTC. The full variable domain, its missing parts supplied by reference TRBV18 and TRBJ2-7, is NAGVMQNPRHLVRRRGQEARLRCSPMKGHSHVYWYRQLPEEGLKFMVYLQKENIIDESGMPKERFSAEFPKEGPSILRIQQVVRGDSAAYFCASSPVGALSYEQYFGPGTRLTVT.

V gene TRBV5-1 combines with J gene TRBJ2-1, with 12 positions matching TRBD2. Germline loops: CDR1 SGHRS, CDR2 YFSETQ. V lost 4 bases and J lost 5; bases outside the gene matches: 7. The CDR3 spans 16 residues. CDR3 nucleotides: TGCGCCAGCAGCCGAATACTAGCGGGAGGTAACAATGAGCAGTTCTTC. Amino acids: CASSRILAGGNNEQFF.

The V call is TRBV6-6, the J call TRBJ1-4; 11 bases match TRBD1. This CDR3 has 14 residues. V lost 3 bases and J lost 13; bases outside the gene matches: 7. Germline V CDR1 and CDR2: MNHNY, SVGAGI (reference sequence). CDR3 residues: CASSYFPGTGGLFF. Written as DNA, the CDR3 is TGTGCCAGCAGTTATTTCCCCGGGACAGGGGGACTGTTTTTT.

This clone was seen a few times. Within the sample, other DNA sequences also encode this same CDR3. CDR3 nucleotides: TGTGCCAGCAGCTTAGTCCTAGCGGGAGCCAATGAGCAGTTCTTC. Translating it yields CASSLVLAGANEQFF. The V gene is TRBV7-3, the J gene TRBJ2-1; 10 bases agree with TRBD2. The CDR3 is made up of 15 amino acids. V shed 2 bases, J shed 6 bases, and the junction held 4 bases outside the gene matches. Looked up from germline, CDR1 is SGHTA and CDR2 is FQGTGA.

With respect to this clone: Its ends do not fully match the called genes, so a read error is possible. The V gene is TRBV5-4, the J gene TRBJ1-5; TRBD1 is a possible D gene (6 bases). The CDR3 runs 15 residues. Germline CDR1 is SGHNT and CDR2 is YYREEE (reference sequence). The DNA of the CDR3 is TGCGCCAGCAGCCAAGAAAGGACAGATAATCAGCCCCAGCATTTT. Translation gives CASSQERTDNQPQHF.

The rearrangement joins TRBV5-1 to TRBJ2-3, with a tentative D call TRBD2 (6 bases). V was trimmed by 7 bases and J by 0 bases, leaving 12 bases between them. The germline CDR1 and CDR2 sequences are SGHRS and YFSETQ. The CDR3 sequence is 14 residues long. CDR3 nucleotides: TGCGCCAGCGGAAGCGGGCCTAGCACAGATACGCAGTATTTT. Translation: CASGSGPSTDTQYF.

The chain uses TRBV5-1 and TRBJ2-5, with TRBD2 matching 9 bases. The germline gives CDR1 SGHRS, CDR2 YFSETQ. V was pared by 4 bases and J by 2 bases, with 15 bases of the junction left unmatched. This CDR3 has 18 residues. The CDR3 coding sequence is TGCGCCAGCAGCCGTGGAGTGTCGGGGCTAGCGGGGCAAGAGACCCAGTACTTC. Its translation is CASSRGVSGLAGQETQYF.

The rearrangement uses TRBV28 and TRBJ2-5; 9 nucleotides match TRBD1. The DNA end is a closer match to TRBJ2-7, so the J assignment may be wrong. CDR1 is MDHEN, CDR2 SYDVKM, per germline. The CDR3 has 15 residues. The CDR3 DNA follows: TGTGCCAGCAGTCCTCCGGGACAGGGTGCCTACGAGCAGTACTTC. Translating it yields CASSPPGQGAYEQYF.

The chain couples TRBV5-1 to TRBJ2-1, with 7 bases matching TRBD2. With 4 bases clipped from V and 4 bases from J, the junction kept 11 bases outside the gene matches. The CDR3 covers 16 residues. Per germline, CDR1 SGHRS and CDR2 YFSETQ. Here the CDR3 reads CASSQTPGLQYNEQFF. The CDR3 bases are TGCGCCAGCAGCCAAACACCGGGACTACAATACAATGAGCAGTTCTTC.

This chain uses TRBV11-3 with TRBJ2-7; D is uncertain. The germline V gene has CDR1 SGHNT and CDR2 YENEEA. The length of the CDR3 is 14 residues. Trimming took off 6 bases at V and 2 bases at J, with 14 bases between the two ends. CDR3 DNA sequence: TGTGCCAGCAGATGGCCGGGTCCCCCCTACGAGCAGTACTTC. This sequence encodes CASRWPGPPYEQYF.

The chain is built from TRBV27 and TRBJ2-2; D is unclear. Germline CDR1 is MNHEY and CDR2 is SMNVEV (reference sequence). This CDR3 spans 14 amino acids. Trimming took off 5 bases at V and 0 bases at J, with 7 bases between the two ends. CDR3 DNA: TGTGCCAGCAGTCTTAGGACGAACACCGGGGAGCTGTTTTTT. Translation gives CASSLRTNTGELFF.

V is TRBV15 and J is TRBJ2-3, with D perhaps being TRBD1 or TRBD2 (5 bases each). V dropped 0 bases and J dropped 4 bases, with 17 bases sitting between them. CDR3 size: 17 residues. Germline loops: CDR1 LNHNV, CDR2 YYDKDF (reference sequence). The CDR3 here is CATSRDLYGTRADTQYF. The CDR3, as DNA: TGTGCCACCAGCAGAGATCTTTACGGGACCCGGGCAGATACGCAGTATTTT.

The chain has TRBV11-3 and TRBJ1-1; D is perhaps TRBD1 (5 bases). This CDR3 comprises 13 residues. Trimming left V 0 bases short and J 6 bases short, with 8 bases between. Germline values: CDR1 SGHNT, CDR2 YENEEA. The DNA for the CDR3 is TGTGCCAGCAGCTTAGATCTAGGGGCTGAAGCTTTCTTT. This translates into CASSLDLGAEAFF. The full variable domain, its missing parts supplied by reference TRBV11-3 and TRBJ1-1, is EAGVVQSPRYKIIEKKQPVAFWCNPISGHNTLYWYLQNLGQGPELLIRYENEEAVDDSQLPKDRFSAERLKGVDSTLKIQPAELGDSAVYLCASSLDLGAEAFFGQGTRLTVV.

V usage is TRBV5-8 and J usage is TRBJ2-2; perhaps TRBD1 as D (6 bases). The V gene lost 4 bases and the J gene lost 8 bases, with 15 bases spanning the gap. This CDR3 is built from 14 residues. The germline CDR1 and CDR2 sequences are SGHTS and YDEGEE. The CDR3 DNA reads TGTGCCAGCAGCCGTAGGGGGTTGTATGGGGAGCTGTTTTTT. This gives the protein CASSRRGLYGELFF.

The chain uses TRBV7-2 and TRBJ2-2, with a weak D call TRBD2 (5 bases). V shed 5 bases and J shed 0 bases, with 10 bases lying between them. CDR3 size: 15 residues. CDR1 and CDR2 (germline): SGHTA, FQGNSA. The CDR3 region has the DNA TGTGCCAGCAGCCAGAGGGCAACGAACACCGGGGAGCTGTTTTTT. As protein: CASSQRATNTGELFF.

With respect to this clone: Other DNA sequences from this sample encode an identical CDR3 as well. The chain has TRBV5-1 and TRBJ1-1; D is ambiguous. This CDR3 contains 13 residues. Trimming cost V 3 bases and J 0 bases, with 6 bases left between them. Per the germline V gene, CDR1 is SGHRS and CDR2 is YFSETQ. The CDR3 loop reads CASSSQVNTEAFF. For the CDR3, the DNA is TGCGCCAGCAGCTCTCAAGTGAACACTGAAGCTTTCTTT.

This chain connects TRBV28 to TRBJ2-1, with 7 bases fitting TRBD2. CDR3 length equals 15 residues. Looked up from germline, CDR1 is MDHEN and CDR2 is SYDVKM. The V segment lost 2 bases and the J segment 1 base; nucleotides outside the gene matches: 2. The CDR3 spells CASSLPSGSYNEQFF. The CDR3 DNA follows: TGTGCCAGCAGTTTACCTAGCGGATCCTACAATGAGCAGTTCTTC.

This clone was counted between two and nine times. Other DNA sequences in the sample encode the same CDR3. V and J are TRBV5-1 and TRBJ1-1; D gene ambiguous. V lost 0 bases to trimming and J lost 0 bases, with 3 bases between them. CDR3 size: 13 residues. Germline CDR1 SGHRS, CDR2 YFSETQ. In DNA, the CDR3 is TGCGCCAGCAGCTTGGAATTGAACACTGAAGCTTTCTTT. Its protein is CASSLELNTEAFF.

J is TRBJ2-1 and V is TRBV7-9; maybe TRBD2 (5 bases). The CDR3 has 18 amino acids. Deletions cut 4 bases from V and 4 bases from J, with 23 bases between. Germline loops: CDR1 SEHNR, CDR2 FQNEAQ (reference sequence). The CDR3 DNA follows: TGTGCCAGCAGCTCTAGTAGGGCTAGCCCTTGGGGTTACAATGAGCAGTTCTTC. Amino acid sequence: CASSSSRASPWGYNEQFF.